A selection of T cell receptor beta chains follows, all from one sample in a study of T-cell reconstitution after alpha-beta-depleted transplantation in children. MiXCR was run by TCRdb on the PCR reads, yielding one entry per CDR3 protein. This table holds about 610,000 distinct CDR3 sequences, under 12% found once. The sample here was PBMCs from the stem cell graft donor, taken from the stem cell graft. These receptors all come from a human donor who donated a stem cell graft to a child with acute myeloid leukemia. CDR3s include the opening cysteine and the closing phenylalanine or tryptophan. The D gene is left open where the match is weak. Rows give clone size only sometimes, using once, few, many, or a class for an expanded clone.

D	size	J	V	DNA	CDR3
-	many	TRBJ1-2	TRBV6-1	TGTGCCAGCAGACAACAAGGGGGAGAAGAAGGCTACACCTTC	CASRQQGGEEGYTF
-	few	TRBJ2-1	TRBV19	TGTGCCAGTAGTATAGGGGGCAATGAGCAGTTCTTC	CASSIGGNEQFF
TRBD2	many	TRBJ2-7	TRBV20-1	TGCAGTGCCTCCTCCAAACTAGCGGGAGGGCCCTCGTCCTACGAGCAGTACTTC	CSASSKLAGGPSSYEQYF
-	-	TRBJ2-5	TRBV2	TGTGCCTTAAGGTTTGACAGCCTCCAAGAGACCCAGTACTTC	CALRFDSLQETQYF
-	-	TRBJ2-2	TRBV13	TGTGCCAGCAGCTTATTACGGGTGCCCGACGGGGAGCTGTTTTTT	CASSLLRVPDGELFF
TRBD2	-	TRBJ2-7	TRBV4-3	TGCGCCAGCAGCCAGTCAAAGCCCGCCTCATCTAGCGGGAGGTCCTACGAGCAGTACTTC	CASSQSKPASSSGRSYEQYF
-	few	TRBJ1-4	TRBV20-1	TGCAGTGCATCCGACAGATTAGCTGCAACTAATGAAAAACTGTTTTTT	CSASDRLAATNEKLFF
TRBD1	few	TRBJ2-7	TRBV7-9	TGTGCCAGCAGCTTAGTTAACGCCGACAGGGCGCGGTACGAGCAGTACTTC	CASSLVNADRARYEQYF
TRBD1	-	TRBJ1-5	TRBV20-1	TGCAGTGCTAGACTACCCGGGACAGGGGGCATTCAGCCCCAGCATTTT	CSARLPGTGGIQPQHF
TRBD2	-	TRBJ2-7	TRBV20-1	TGCAGCGGACTGGGACTAGCGGGAGTGGGCGAGCAGTACTTC	CSGLGLAGVGEQYF
TRBD2	few	TRBJ2-1	TRBV7-3	TGTGCCAGCAGCCAGACTAGCAAACACAATGAGCAGTTCTTC	CASSQTSKHNEQFF
TRBD2	few	TRBJ2-1	TRBV5-1	TGCGCCAGCACCACACCGGGCGGGAGGGTAAATGAGCAGTTCTTC	CASTTPGGRVNEQFF
-	few	TRBJ2-7	TRBV10-3	TGTGCCATCAGTGGCCAGAGGGCCTACGAGCAGTACTTC	CAISGQRAYEQYF
-	-	TRBJ2-7	TRBV6-5	TGTGCCAGCAGTTACTTGGGGGTACAATACGAGCAGTACTTC	CASSYLGVQYEQYF
TRBD2	few	TRBJ2-7	TRBV7-2	TGTGCCAGCAGCTCTAGACTAGCGGGAGGGGCCGAGCAGTACTTC	CASSSRLAGGAEQYF
-	many	TRBJ2-5	TRBV29-1	TGCAGCGTTGGGGGGAGCCAAGAGACCCAGTACTTC	CSVGGSQETQYF
-	few	TRBJ1-1	TRBV12-5	TGTGCTAGTGGAAGGGAAAGGGGCACTGAAGCTTTCTTT	CASGRERGTEAFF
-	few	TRBJ1-4	TRBV2	TGTGCCAGCAGTGAAGCGGGGGCCCTCCTGTTTTTT	CASSEAGALLFF
TRBD2	-	TRBJ2-1	TRBV5-1	TGCGCCAGCAGCTTGGATTCGGCTAGCGGGAGGGCCTCGGTGAATGAGCAGTTCTTC	CASSLDSASGRASVNEQFF
TRBD1	few	TRBJ2-7	TRBV5-1	TGCGCCAGCAGCCTAGTGACAGGGTACCTCTACGAGCAGTACTTC	CASSLVTGYLYEQYF
-	many	TRBJ1-3	TRBV7-3	TGTGCCAGCAGCCCCCGGGGGGGGAGTGGAAACACCATATATTTT	CASSPRGGSGNTIYF
-	few	TRBJ2-1	TRBV29-1	TGCAGCGTTGAAGGGGGCCTTGGCGGCGATGAGCAGTTCTTC	CSVEGGLGGDEQFF
-	-	TRBJ2-7	TRBV20-1	TGCAGTGCTCCGGGGGGCAGCTACGAGCAGTACTTC	CSAPGGSYEQYF
-	-	TRBJ2-5	TRBV30	TGTGCCTGGAGAGGCGGGACGCGGGAGACCCAGTACTTC	CAWRGGTRETQYF
TRBD1	-	TRBJ2-1	TRBV7-8	TGTGCCAGCAGCGGACAGACAGGGGGTGAGCAGTTCTTC	CASSGQTGGEQFF